This TCR beta chain was sequenced in a study of cytomegalovirus exposure and HLA in healthy donors. It was with 60 Vbeta and 13 Jbeta primers that the PCR ran. TCRdb's copy holds only in-frame clones and misses some; the assay was immunoSEQ multiplex PCR. The sample carries some 180,000 clones, about 77% recorded once. Per germline, CDR1 SGHTA and CDR2 FQGNSA. This CDR3 has 15 residues. V lost 2 bases and J lost 2, with 12 bases in between. This clone occurred once. V is TRBV7-2 and J is TRBJ1-2; no definite D call. The receptor was derived from a woman in her 30s in good health and CMV-seropositive. Specimen: PBMCs. The CDR3 nucleotides are TGTGCCAGCAGCTTATCCGGGGTTCAGAACTATGGCTACACCTTC. It encodes CASSLSGVQNYGYTF.